A few counts support the clone carrying this T cell receptor beta chain. Its matching antigen is unknown. Trimming removed 6 bases at V and 4 bases at J, with 14 bases between. Germline assignment: CDR1 MNHEY and CDR2 SMNVEV (reference sequence). This CDR3 has 14 residues. This sample stems from a study of CD8 T cells in ankylosing spondylitis. General study results and limits: Prior work had noted some motif variants in reactive arthritis blood and synovial fluid. Disease-linked clones reportedly showed significant enrichment in matched ankylosing spondylitis synovial fluid.

In making TCR beta libraries, quantitative 5'-RACE with molecular barcodes was used. MiXCR, run by TCRdb on the 5' RACE reads, gives a single entry per CDR3 protein. The profile covers around 130,000 distinct CDR3 sequences, with roughly 13% appearing a single time and almost 3% taken by the ten largest. Material: blood, either unsorted or a sorted T cell fraction (not recorded which). The clonotype comes from a female donor with ankylosing spondylitis or in good health (not recorded which). This rearrangement joins TRBV27 to TRBJ2-3; tentatively, D is TRBD1 (5 bases). In DNA form, the CDR3 reads TGTGCCAGCAGGGTGGGGCTAGATTCAGATACGCAGTATTTT. Encoded protein: CASRVGLDSDTQYF.